Listed below are T cell receptor beta chains from one sample, sequenced in a study of T cell repertoires in cytomegalovirus infection. In TCRdb, the reads were re-called with MiXCR into one record per CDR3 protein. The table records about 300,000 distinct CDR3 sequences, around 10% of them present only once. Sequenced: PBMCs. Source of these receptors: a human donor in good health (CMV status not recorded). Some clones in this sample may be carry-over from other donors' samples. The CDR3 runs from the conserved cysteine through the conserved F or W. Each record gives: CDR3 DNA, CDR3 protein, CDR3 length, J gene, clone size, V gene, D gene. The D gene is left open where the match is weak. Size is omitted from some rows. Given values are once, few, many or a class for expanded clones.

CDR3 DNA: TGTGCCAGCAGTTCAAGACCAGGGAGAGCAACTAATGAAAAACTGTTTTTT; CDR3 protein: CASSSRPGRATNEKLFF; CDR3 length: 17; J gene: TRBJ1-4; clone size: few; V gene: TRBV28; D gene: NA
CDR3 DNA: TGTGCCAGCAGCTTAAGGGGGTTGACAGATACGCAGTATTTT; CDR3 protein: CASSLRGLTDTQYF; CDR3 length: 14; J gene: TRBJ2-3; clone size: many; V gene: TRBV7-2; D gene: NA
CDR3 DNA: TGCAGCGTTGAAGAGGGGGACAGGGGTACGCAGTATTTT; CDR3 protein: CSVEEGDRGTQYF; CDR3 length: 13; J gene: TRBJ2-3; clone size: few; V gene: TRBV29-1; D gene: TRBD1
CDR3 DNA: TGTGCCAGCAGTTCGGGGGCCTCCGGAAAACTGTTTTTT; CDR3 protein: CASSSGASGKLFF; CDR3 length: 13; J gene: TRBJ1-4; clone size: many; V gene: TRBV28; D gene: NA
CDR3 DNA: TGCAGTGCTGAAGAGGACAGGGCGGGTAATGAGCAGTTCTTC; CDR3 protein: CSAEEDRAGNEQFF; CDR3 length: 14; J gene: TRBJ2-1; clone size: NA; V gene: TRBV20-1; D gene: TRBD1
CDR3 DNA: TGCAGTGCTAGAGATATGGGGACAGGCGGGTCGGAAGCTTTCTTT; CDR3 protein: CSARDMGTGGSEAFF; CDR3 length: 15; J gene: TRBJ1-1; clone size: few; V gene: TRBV20-1; D gene: TRBD1
CDR3 DNA: TGTGCCAGCAGCTACAACAGAGGACTCTATGAAGCTTTCTTT; CDR3 protein: CASSYNRGLYEAFF; CDR3 length: 14; J gene: TRBJ1-1; clone size: many; V gene: TRBV7-2; D gene: NA
CDR3 DNA: TGTGCCACCAAAGGGGACTTGGGCAATCAGCCCCAGCATTTT; CDR3 protein: CATKGDLGNQPQHF; CDR3 length: 14; J gene: TRBJ1-5; clone size: NA; V gene: TRBV15; D gene: NA
CDR3 DNA: TGTGCCAGCAGTTACTCGGTAGCGGGGGGGCCAGGGGAGCAGTTCTTC; CDR3 protein: CASSYSVAGGPGEQFF; CDR3 length: 16; J gene: TRBJ2-1; clone size: many; V gene: TRBV6-5; D gene: TRBD2
CDR3 DNA: TGTGCCAGCAGCTTATCCCAGACACCCCAATGGGACACCATATATTTT; CDR3 protein: CASSLSQTPQWDTIYF; CDR3 length: 16; J gene: TRBJ1-3; clone size: NA; V gene: TRBV11-2; D gene: NA